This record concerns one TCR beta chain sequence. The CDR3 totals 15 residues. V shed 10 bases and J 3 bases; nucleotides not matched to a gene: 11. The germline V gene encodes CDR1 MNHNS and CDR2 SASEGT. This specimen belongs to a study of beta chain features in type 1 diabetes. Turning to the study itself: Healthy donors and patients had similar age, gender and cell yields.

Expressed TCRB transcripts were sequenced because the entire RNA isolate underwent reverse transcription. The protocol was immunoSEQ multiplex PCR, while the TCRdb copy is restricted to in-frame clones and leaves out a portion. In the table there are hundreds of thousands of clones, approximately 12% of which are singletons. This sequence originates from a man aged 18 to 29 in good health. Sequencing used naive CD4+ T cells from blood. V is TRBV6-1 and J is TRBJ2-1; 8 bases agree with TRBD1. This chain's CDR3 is CATTKDRANYNEQFF. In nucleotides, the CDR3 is TGTGCCACCACCAAGGACAGGGCAAACTACAATGAGCAGTTCTTC.